The 8 T cell receptor beta chains in this list originate from one sample, sequenced in a study of blood T cells in healthy people across ages. Primed by a sample-barcoded 5' primer and a J-beta primer mix, a second PCR proceeded for roughly 6 to 12 cycles. One entry per CDR3 protein results from TCRdb running MiXCR on the 5' RACE reads. The data hold 710,000 or so distinct CDR3 sequences, with roughly 30% observed a single time. Sequenced sample: blood. Receptors were obtained from a woman at least 80 years old in good health.

This clonotype was counted many times. Here the CDR3 reads CASSLAISGGRLNNEQFF. In DNA form, the CDR3 reads TGCGCCAGCAGCTTGGCGATAAGTGGGGGTAGATTAAACAATGAGCAGTTCTTC. The chain couples TRBV5-1 to TRBJ2-1; D is perhaps TRBD1 or TRBD2 (5 bases each). This CDR3 is 18 amino acids long. Germline assignment: CDR1 SGHRS and CDR2 YFSETQ. V was pared by 0 bases and J by 5 bases, with 21 bases between.

This clonotype was counted ten times or more. J is TRBJ2-7 and V is TRBV6-2 or TRBV6-3; D is uncertain. The V and J ends lost 4 bases and 9 bases respectively, with 7 bases between them. CDR1 MNHEY and CDR2 SVGEGT come from the germline V gene. This CDR3 has 10 residues. Written as DNA, the CDR3 is TGTGCCAGCAGTTTTGACGTGCAGTACTTC. Translating it yields CASSFDVQYF.

This clonotype was found many times. The chain joins TRBV7-2 to TRBJ1-1; no clear D. V lost 5 bases, J lost 5 bases, and 12 bases lay in between. The CDR3 has 13 residues. CDR1 and CDR2 (germline): SGHTA, FQGNSA. The CDR3 reads CASSQHALTEAFF. CDR3 sequence (DNA): TGTGCCAGCAGCCAACACGCACTGACTGAAGCTTTCTTT.

This clonotype was observed a few times. The rearrangement uses TRBV19 and TRBJ2-5, with D possibly being TRBD1 (6 bases). The CDR3 spans 12 residues. Trimming cost V 8 bases and J 3 bases, with 10 bases left between them. Looked up from germline, CDR1 is LNHDA and CDR2 is SQIVND (reference sequence). The CDR3 protein is CASSGGEETQYF. For the CDR3, the DNA is TGTGCCAGTTCTGGGGGCGAAGAGACCCAGTACTTC.

In this sample, this clonotype turned up a few times. This rearrangement joins TRBV20-1 to TRBJ2-1; 8 positions match TRBD2. Germline CDR1 DFQATT, CDR2 SNEGSKA (reference sequence). V lost 2 bases and J lost 7; bases outside the gene matches: 7. This CDR3 comprises 14 residues. CDR3 sequence (DNA): TGCAGTGCTAGAATGGCGGGGGGACATAATGAGCAGTTCTTC. Protein sequence: CSARMAGGHNEQFF.

This clonotype has ten or more counts. The V gene is TRBV18, the J gene TRBJ2-7; D is unclear. Germline V gene sequence: CDR1 KGHSH, CDR2 LQKENI. The CDR3 loop spans 13 amino acids. Trimming left V 3 bases short and J 3 bases short, with 9 bases between. The DNA for the CDR3 is TGTGCCAGCTCACCGGCCAGGAACTACGAGCAGTACTTC. Protein: CASSPARNYEQYF.

This clonotype was seen many times. CDR3 amino acids: CASSFQLSGTGVGETQYF. CDR3 DNA sequence: TGTGCCAGCAGCTTTCAACTTTCCGGGACAGGGGTAGGGGAGACCCAGTACTTC. V is TRBV5-5 and J is TRBJ2-5; 10 positions match TRBD1. With 2 bases clipped from V and 5 bases from J, the junction kept 15 bases outside the gene matches. This CDR3 region has 18 residues. Germline CDR1 is SGHKS and CDR2 is YYEKEE (reference sequence). Full variable domain (remainder filled in from reference TRBV5-5 and TRBJ2-5): DAGVTQSPTHLIKTRGQQVTLRCSPISGHKSVSWYQQVLGQGPQFIFQYYEKEERGRGNFPDRFSARQFPNYSSELNVNALLLGDSALYLCASSFQLSGTGVGETQYFGPGTRLLVL.

This clonotype has just a few counts. Since a much larger clone is just one base distant, this may be a read error. The chain links TRBV5-1 to TRBJ2-1, with 9 bases aligning to TRBD2. This CDR3 is built from 15 residues. V was clipped by 4 bases and J by 7 bases; unmatched bases: 9. Per the germline V gene, CDR1 is SGHRS and CDR2 is YFSETQ. The CDR3 nucleotides read TGCGCCAGCAGCCCATGCGGGGGGGCAGGAAATGAGCAGTTCTTC. It is translated as CASSPCGGAGNEQFF.